The clone carrying this TCR beta chain was counted between two and nine times. The antigen is not known. Treatment of the sample: 10-day PBMC culture with coronavirus spike peptide pools or control peptides (ViraFEST assay). Those CD4+ T cells from the unexposed donor predate the COVID-19 pandemic (2011-2018). Each well received some 2.2 million PBMCs, cultured with approximately 10 IU/ml IL-2 and 8 to 10 ug/ml peptide pools. Looked up from germline, CDR1 is DFQATT and CDR2 is SNEGSKA (reference sequence). The CDR3 is 14 amino acids. V was clipped by 1 base and J by 1 base, with 10 bases between them. The data were taken from a study of vaccination and CD4 T cells after COVID-19. Overall study context: Post-vaccine sampling followed dose two by a median around 74 days (range 14 to 241). Overlapping peptides of the spike proteins of SARS-CoV-2, HCoV-NL63, HCoV-OC43 and HCoV-229E were used for cell stimulation.

With the Oncomine TCR Beta short-read assay, DNA from cultured CD4+ T cells was sequenced. TCRdb reprocessed the PCR reads with MiXCR, giving one entry per CDR3 protein. This sample yields roughly 8,000 distinct CDR3 sequences, of which around 45% are seen a single time; around 13% belongs to the top ten. The sequence was collected from a human donor in good health. The rearrangement uses TRBV20-1 and TRBJ1-1; D is ambiguous. What was sequenced was CD4+ T cells from blood, cultured in vitro. CDR3 DNA sequence: TGCAGTGCTAGAGTAGGGAATTCGAACACTGAAGCTTTCTTT. This translates into CSARVGNSNTEAFF.